The following is a T cell receptor beta chain sequence with its context. The data are from a study of T cells in Graves' hyperthyroidism and ophthalmopathy. This CDR3 is 13 amino acids long. Trimming cost V 6 bases and J 2 bases; bases outside gene matches: 4. The germline V gene has CDR1 DFQATT and CDR2 SNEGSKA (reference sequence). The source material, RNA transcripts, was used to amplify TCR beta CDR3 regions. The study used the HTBI primer set for a first-round RT-PCR of the TCR CDR3. TCRdb independently ran MiXCR on the multiplex PCR reads; one entry per CDR3 protein. Counted here are hundreds of thousands of distinct CDR3 sequences, 38% occurring once; the ten biggest clones make up more than 7%.

The clonotype originates from a man aged 18 to 35 with Graves' hyperthyroidism. Sequencing used blood. The V gene is TRBV20-1, the J gene TRBJ1-5; 7 bases fit TRBD1. The chain's CDR3 is CSAAGQGNQPQHF. The CDR3 DNA follows: TGCAGTGCCGCCGGACAGGGCAATCAGCCCCAGCATTTT.